One and the same sample provided the 13 T cell receptor beta chains below, sequenced in a study of molecular identifiers for immune sequencing clone quantification. TCRdb itself ran the PCR reads through MiXCR, one entry per CDR3 protein. The data show under 11,000 distinct CDR3 sequences, 20% to 25% seen once. Sequenced input: naive CD8+ T cells from blood, with Jurkat cell RNA spiked in. As to subset: FACS-sorted CD8+CD4-CCR7+CD45RA+ naive T cells. These receptors were taken from a human donor in good health. Some libraries in this study had Jurkat cell RNA spiked in.

In the case of this clonotype: A much larger clone sits a single nucleotide away, making a read error possible. J is TRBJ2-1 and V is TRBV12-5, with unresolved D. The V gene's germline CDR1 is LGHNT and CDR2 FRNRAP. Trimming left V 5 bases short and J 0 bases short, with 5 bases between. The CDR3 spans 13 residues. CDR3 nucleotides: TGTGCTAGTGGTCAAGGCTCCTACAATGAGCAGTTCTTC. The encoded protein is CASGQGSYNEQFF.

This clonotype has just a few counts. The chain uses TRBV9 and TRBJ1-1, with D maybe TRBD1 (5 bases). V gave up 3 bases and J gave up 2 bases, with 11 bases separating them. The CDR3 extends over 14 amino acids. CDR1 is SGDLS and CDR2 is YYNGEE in the germline V gene. DNA of the CDR3: TGTGCCAGCAGCGAGTACAGGATAAACACTGAAGCTTTCTTT. This codes for CASSEYRINTEAFF.

This clonotype is medium-sized. The V call is TRBV7-9, the J call TRBJ2-3; tentatively, D is TRBD2 (5 bases). Germline assignment: CDR1 SEHNR and CDR2 FQNEAQ (reference sequence). There are 14 residues in the CDR3. V gave up 4 bases and J gave up 4 bases, with 12 bases separating them. This CDR3 is CASSSVLEPDTQYF. The CDR3 region has the DNA TGTGCCAGCAGCTCTGTACTAGAGCCAGATACGCAGTATTTT.

This clonotype has more than one count but fewer than ten. A much larger clone differs by one base, so this may be a read error. The chain recombines TRBV10-3 with TRBJ2-5; D could derive from TRBD1 or TRBD2 (5 bases each). CDR1 is ENHRY and CDR2 is SYGVKD in the germline V gene. The CDR3 has 14 amino acids. The CDR3 loop reads CAISGIGTQEPQYF. CDR3 coding DNA: TGTGCCATCAGTGGGATTGGGACCCAAGAGCCCCAGTACTTC.

This clonotype appeared a few times. This clone may be a read error of a much larger clone one base away. The chain employs TRBV4-3 and TRBJ2-5, with TRBD1 as a possible D gene (6 bases). This CDR3 contains 15 residues. Per the germline V gene, CDR1 is LGHNA and CDR2 is YSLEER. The chain's CDR3 is CASSQEGGIQGTQYF. In nucleotides, the CDR3 is TGCGCCAGCAGCCAAGAAGGGGGTATCCAAGGGACCCAGTACTTC.

This clonotype was observed many times. The chain is built from TRBV6-1 and TRBJ2-1; 9 nucleotides line up with TRBD2. V lost 3 bases and J lost 8; bases outside the gene matches: 8. In germline, CDR1 is MNHNS, CDR2 SASEGT. The CDR3 sequence is 15 residues long. The CDR3 sequence is CASSDRSGGPHEQFF. The CDR3 DNA follows: TGTGCCAGCAGTGACAGGAGCGGGGGGCCCCATGAGCAGTTCTTC.

This clonotype has a handful of counts. This may be a read error, as it is one base from a much larger clone. The CDR3 nucleotides are TGTGCCAGCAGTTCACGCAGCGTTCAAGGTTATAGCACAGATACGCAGTATTTT. Its translation is CASSSRSVQGYSTDTQYF. The chain uses TRBV27 and TRBJ2-3; D call uncertain. Between the trimmed V and J ends, which lost 4 bases and 0 bases, there was a span of 20 bases. The CDR3 spans 18 residues. Germline values: CDR1 MNHEY, CDR2 SMNVEV (reference sequence).

This clonotype is classed as medium-sized. V usage is TRBV5-1 and J usage is TRBJ2-5; D not resolved. Germline V gives CDR1 SGHRS, CDR2 YFSETQ. The CDR3 consists of 13 residues. Trimming removed 0 bases at V and 4 bases at J, with 7 bases between. The CDR3 DNA follows: TGCGCCAGCAGCTTGGCCACCGGAGAGACCCAGTACTTC. This codes for CASSLATGETQYF.

This clonotype was seen repeatedly, ten times or more. The gene calls are TRBV4-3 and TRBJ2-1; 11 bases fit TRBD2. Trimming at V came to 0 bases and at J to 10 bases, leaving 8 bases not matched to a gene. Germline CDR1 and CDR2: LGHNA and YSLEER. This CDR3 comprises 16 residues. The CDR3 spells CASSQDQLAGAPEQFF. CDR3 DNA: TGCGCCAGCAGCCAAGATCAACTAGCGGGAGCTCCAGAGCAGTTCTTC.

Many counts were recorded for this clonotype. The chain couples TRBV12-3 or TRBV12-4 to TRBJ2-3; D remains unclear. Trimming removed 5 bases from V and 2 bases from J, with 2 bases in between. This CDR3 has 11 amino acids. CDR3 loop: CASSHTDTQYF. The CDR3 DNA reads TGTGCCAGCAGTCACACAGATACGCAGTATTTT.

This clonotype was seen only a few times. This may be a read error, as it is one base from a much larger clone. No conserved phenylalanine or tryptophan is present at the end of the CDR3, so a read error is the likely explanation. V usage is TRBV19 and J usage is TRBJ1-5; D is uncertain. Trimming pared 0 bases from V and 9 bases from J, leaving 12 bases between. Per the germline V gene, CDR1 is LNHDA and CDR2 is SQIVND (reference sequence). This CDR3 is built from 14 residues. In DNA, the CDR3 is TGTGCCAGTAGTATAGAATCCTCCGGATGGCCCCAGCATTCT. As protein: CASSIESSGWPQHS.

Judged by abundance, this clonotype is medium-sized. This chain connects TRBV7-2 to TRBJ2-3; D is uncertain. Deletions cut 4 bases from V and 0 bases from J, with 26 bases between. The germline gives CDR1 SGHTA, CDR2 FQGNSA. The CDR3 is 20 residues long. The chain's CDR3 is CASSSPLDKLRPSSTDTQYF. CDR3 nucleotides: TGTGCCAGCAGCTCCCCGTTGGATAAACTCCGCCCCAGTAGCACAGATACGCAGTATTTT.

Sample share makes this clonotype medium-sized. The chain combines TRBV27 with TRBJ2-7; possibly TRBD1 for D (5 bases). The V end was cut by 2 bases, the J end by 5 bases, with 16 bases between. The V gene's germline CDR1 is MNHEY and CDR2 SMNVEV (reference sequence). The CDR3 consists of 15 residues. CDR3 region: CASSLAAGPPNEQYF. In nucleotides, the CDR3 is TGTGCCAGCAGTTTAGCCGCAGGGCCCCCGAACGAGCAGTACTTC.